Listed below are T cell receptor beta chains from one sample, sequenced in a study of vaccination effects on CD4 cells after COVID-19. The table came from immunoSEQ multiplex PCR; TCRdb's copy has only in-frame clones and leaves some out. The sample yields 20,000 or so clones, 70% to 80% seen once. No antigen has been identified for these receptors. The specimen comprised CD4+ T cells from PBMCs cultured with HCoV-229E spike peptides, sampled after COVID-19 vaccination. These receptors all come from a human donor who received a COVID-19 vaccine. The CDR3 runs from the conserved cysteine through the conserved F or W. A D gene is named only where the DNA matches it firmly. Only part of the rows carry a size: once, few, many, or a class if the clone is expanded.

cdr3_length: 13
clone_size: -
v_call: TRBV12-3/TRBV12-4
d_call: -
j_call: TRBJ1-3
cdr3_nt: TGTGCCAGCAGTTTGAGCCCTGGGAACACCATATATTTT
cdr3_aa: CASSLSPGNTIYF

cdr3_length: 14
clone_size: -
v_call: TRBV29-1
d_call: -
j_call: TRBJ2-7
cdr3_nt: TGCAGCGTTATTGGCGCGAGGGGGACCTACGAGCAGTACTTC
cdr3_aa: CSVIGARGTYEQYF

cdr3_length: 15
clone_size: -
v_call: TRBV19
d_call: -
j_call: TRBJ2-7
cdr3_nt: TGTGCCAGTAGTTCCTTAAGTAGGGGCTCCTACGAGCAGTACTTC
cdr3_aa: CASSSLSRGSYEQYF

cdr3_length: 16
clone_size: -
v_call: TRBV5-4
d_call: TRBD2
j_call: TRBJ2-1
cdr3_nt: TGTGCCAGCAGCTCGAACCCTAGCGGTTCCTACAATGAGCAGTTCTTC
cdr3_aa: CASSSNPSGSYNEQFF

cdr3_length: 13
clone_size: -
v_call: TRBV11-2
d_call: TRBD1
j_call: TRBJ2-7
cdr3_nt: TGTGCCAATCGGACAGGCGAACCCTACGAGCAGTACTTC
cdr3_aa: CANRTGEPYEQYF

cdr3_length: 17
clone_size: -
v_call: TRBV19
d_call: -
j_call: TRBJ2-6
cdr3_nt: TGTGCCAGTAATATTCGGGACGGGGACTCTGGGGCCAACGTCCTGACTTTC
cdr3_aa: CASNIRDGDSGANVLTF

cdr3_length: 13
clone_size: -
v_call: TRBV12-3/TRBV12-4
d_call: -
j_call: TRBJ2-7
cdr3_nt: TGTGCCAGCAGACCGACAGGAACCTACGAGCAGTACTTC
cdr3_aa: CASRPTGTYEQYF

cdr3_length: 15
clone_size: once
v_call: TRBV11-3
d_call: -
j_call: TRBJ2-7
cdr3_nt: TGTGCCAGCAGCCTGAATGACGGGCCGCCCTACGAGCAGTACTTC
cdr3_aa: CASSLNDGPPYEQYF

cdr3_length: 14
clone_size: -
v_call: TRBV11-2
d_call: TRBD1
j_call: TRBJ1-1
cdr3_nt: TGTGCCAGCAGCAGACAGGGCGCGAACACTGAAGCTTTCTTT
cdr3_aa: CASSRQGANTEAFF

cdr3_length: 15
clone_size: -
v_call: TRBV5-8
d_call: -
j_call: TRBJ1-6
cdr3_nt: TGTGCCAGCAGTCCGGGCGGGGGCTATAATTCACCCCTCCACTTT
cdr3_aa: CASSPGGGYNSPLHF

cdr3_length: 14
clone_size: -
v_call: TRBV10-2
d_call: -
j_call: TRBJ1-5
cdr3_nt: TGCGCCAGCAGCTACACTGAGGTGTCTCAGCCCCAGCATTTT
cdr3_aa: CASSYTEVSQPQHF

cdr3_length: 16
clone_size: -
v_call: TRBV5-1
d_call: -
j_call: TRBJ1-1
cdr3_nt: TGCGCCAGCAGCTCTACCAGGGGCCGCATGAACACTGAAGCTTTCTTT
cdr3_aa: CASSSTRGRMNTEAFF

cdr3_length: 16
clone_size: -
v_call: TRBV5-5
d_call: TRBD2
j_call: TRBJ2-1
cdr3_nt: TGTGCCAGCAGCTTGGCCCCGGGACTAGCGAGAGATGAGCAGTTCTTC
cdr3_aa: CASSLAPGLARDEQFF

cdr3_length: 15
clone_size: -
v_call: TRBV6-5
d_call: TRBD1
j_call: TRBJ2-7
cdr3_nt: TGTGCCAGCATGACCGGGACAGGGGGCTCCTACGAGCAGTACTTC
cdr3_aa: CASMTGTGGSYEQYF

cdr3_length: 11
clone_size: -
v_call: TRBV29-1
d_call: -
j_call: TRBJ2-5
cdr3_nt: TGCAGCGGCTACAGGGTGGAGACCCAGTACTTC
cdr3_aa: CSGYRVETQYF

cdr3_length: 15
clone_size: -
v_call: TRBV6-5
d_call: -
j_call: TRBJ2-2
cdr3_nt: TGTGCCAGCAGTACCCCAGGGATCCGGAGCGGGGAGCTGTTTTTT
cdr3_aa: CASSTPGIRSGELFF

cdr3_length: 16
clone_size: -
v_call: TRBV3-1/TRBV3-2
d_call: -
j_call: TRBJ2-3
cdr3_nt: TGTGCCAGCAGCCAGTCGGGTCCAACTTCCACAGATACGCAGTATTTT
cdr3_aa: CASSQSGPTSTDTQYF

cdr3_length: 15
clone_size: -
v_call: TRBV6-5
d_call: -
j_call: TRBJ2-7
cdr3_nt: TGTGCCAGCAGTTACAGCGGGACAGTCTCCTACGAGCAGTACTTC
cdr3_aa: CASSYSGTVSYEQYF

cdr3_length: 16
clone_size: -
v_call: TRBV10-2
d_call: -
j_call: TRBJ2-1
cdr3_nt: TGCGCCAGCAGTGGGGGACTGTCAAGCTCCTACAATGAGCAGTTCTTC
cdr3_aa: CASSGGLSSSYNEQFF

cdr3_length: 14
clone_size: -
v_call: TRBV10-1
d_call: TRBD1
j_call: TRBJ2-3
cdr3_nt: TGCGCCAGCAGTGAAGGGACAGACCAGGATACGCAGTATTTT
cdr3_aa: CASSEGTDQDTQYF

cdr3_length: 12
clone_size: -
v_call: TRBV6-1
d_call: -
j_call: TRBJ1-4
cdr3_nt: TGTGCCAGCAGTGACAGACCTGAAAAACTGTTTTTT
cdr3_aa: CASSDRPEKLFF

cdr3_length: 17
clone_size: -
v_call: TRBV18
d_call: TRBD2
j_call: TRBJ2-2
cdr3_nt: TGTGCCAGCTCACCACGGTTCGCTAGCGGGGGAGCCGGGGAGCTGTTTTTT
cdr3_aa: CASSPRFASGGAGELFF

cdr3_length: 13
clone_size: -
v_call: TRBV5-3
d_call: TRBD2
j_call: TRBJ2-5
cdr3_nt: TGTGCCAGAAGCGCCTGGACTGGGGGGGACCAGTACTTC
cdr3_aa: CARSAWTGGDQYF

cdr3_length: 14
clone_size: -
v_call: TRBV6-5
d_call: TRBD1
j_call: TRBJ2-5
cdr3_nt: TGTGCCAGCAGTAGACAGGGGGCGCGAGAGACCCAGTACTTC
cdr3_aa: CASSRQGARETQYF

cdr3_length: 14
clone_size: few
v_call: TRBV5-4
d_call: TRBD1
j_call: TRBJ1-2
cdr3_nt: TGTGCCAGCAGCCCGGGACAGCGTAACTATGGCTACACCTTC
cdr3_aa: CASSPGQRNYGYTF

cdr3_length: 13
clone_size: -
v_call: TRBV27
d_call: -
j_call: TRBJ2-7
cdr3_nt: TGTGCCAGCAGTTTGGCGGGACCATACGAGCAGTACTTC
cdr3_aa: CASSLAGPYEQYF

cdr3_length: 15
clone_size: once
v_call: TRBV7-5
d_call: -
j_call: TRBJ1-1
cdr3_nt: TGTGTCAGAAGCTTAGGAGGCCAGAAGAACACTGAAGCTTTCTTT
cdr3_aa: CVRSLGGQKNTEAFF

cdr3_length: 15
clone_size: -
v_call: TRBV27
d_call: -
j_call: TRBJ2-7
cdr3_nt: TGTGCCAGCAAAACGTTTCGGGACACGGGCTACGAGCAGTACTTC
cdr3_aa: CASKTFRDTGYEQYF